This record looks at one T cell receptor beta chain sequence and its context. The antigen remains unidentified. Each donor was healthy, and each was a bone marrow donor. While unrecorded immune exposures were likely, the donors were nominally healthy when sampled. These data originate in a study of cytomegalovirus exposure and HLA in healthy donors. A multiplex PCR was run with 60 Vbeta primers and 13 Jbeta primers. Assay used: immunoSEQ multiplex PCR; TCRdb lists only in-frame clones, some missing. The sample includes roughly 160,000 clones, about 76% seen only once; the top ten take about 5.4%. Findings of the study overall: Among TCR beta chains, those listed as cytomegalovirus-associated numbered over 150.

V lost 2 bases and J lost 4, with 11 bases in between. The germline V gene has CDR1 MDHEN and CDR2 SYDVKM. This CDR3 comprises 14 residues. The chain joins TRBV28 to TRBJ2-5; D perhaps matches TRBD2 (6 bases). The sample comprised PBMCs. The clonotype was recovered from a woman aged 18-29 years in good health and CMV-seropositive. The chain's CDR3 is CASSLGSGVETQYF. The CDR3 coding sequence is TGTGCCAGCAGTTTAGGGTCGGGGGTAGAGACCCAGTACTTC.